This TCR beta chain was captured by sequencing in a study of cytomegalovirus exposure and HLA in healthy donors. PCR was performed using 60 Vbeta and 13 Jbeta primers. Sequencing used immunoSEQ multiplex PCR; TCRdb keeps in-frame clones, though not all of them. This table holds about 150,000 clones, about two thirds found once. With respect to this clone: Its target is unknown.

Looked up from germline, CDR1 is MNHEY and CDR2 is SMNVEV (reference sequence). CDR3 length equals 16 residues. J was trimmed by 4 bases and V by 3 bases; bases with no gene match: 7. Study-wide results and caveats: Most observed TCR sequences were rare, whereas some public TCRs were detected in many donors. Presence/absence analyses supposed approximately even sequencing depth among donors.

Nominal health characterized the donors when sampled, though unrecorded immune exposures were likely. Sequenced material: PBMCs. The chain is built from TRBV27 and TRBJ2-1; 9 bases match TRBD2. The sequence was collected from a man aged 55 to 70 in good health and CMV-seronegative. The CDR3 region has the DNA TGTGCCAGCAGTTTTCTAACTAGCGGGTGGTACAATGAGCAGTTCTTC. It specifies CASSFLTSGWYNEQFF.